These 17 T cell receptor beta chains originate from one sample sequenced in a study of blood T cell repertoires in COVID-19. Only in-frame clones appear in the TCRdb table, and some are missing; sequencing was by immunoSEQ multiplex PCR. Found here are under 550,000 clones, approximately 90% of them singletons; the top ten hold 0.75% to 0.85%. The sequencing sample was made of peripheral blood. The receptors were gathered from a man aged 18-30 years with COVID-19, enrolled during active disease.

The V and J genes are TRBV5-1 and TRBJ1-1; the D gene is possibly TRBD1 (5 bases). With 3 bases removed from V and 1 base from J, the gap between germline ends came to 13 bases. CDR1 is SGHRS and CDR2 is YFSETQ in the germline V gene. This CDR3 comprises 15 residues. The CDR3 DNA is TGCGCCAGCAGCTCGGACACTTCTGGGAACACTGAAGCTTTCTTT. Its protein product is CASSSDTSGNTEAFF.

This chain connects TRBV3-1 (or the pseudogene TRBV3-2) to TRBJ2-7; no clear D. V lost 4 bases to trimming and J lost 0 bases, with 7 bases between them. From germline, CDR1 is LGHDT and CDR2 YNNKEL (reference sequence). The CDR3 loop spans 13 amino acids. CDR3 amino acids: CASSRQSSYEQYF. DNA for the CDR3: TGTGCCAGCAGCCGACAAAGCTCCTACGAGCAGTACTTC.

The genes are TRBV7-2 and TRBJ2-3, with 8 bases that match TRBD2. The CDR3 has 16 residues. Trimming removed 2 bases from V and 1 base from J; junction bases left unmatched: 5. Germline-derived CDR1 and CDR2 are SGHTA and FQGNSA. The CDR3 loop reads CASSLFGGAGTDTQYF. CDR3 DNA: TGTGCCAGCAGCTTATTCGGGGGGGCGGGCACAGATACGCAGTATTTT.

The V and J genes are TRBV4-1 and TRBJ2-4; TRBD2 matches 12 bases. V was pared by 1 base and J by 7 bases, with 5 bases of the junction left unmatched. CDR3 length: 16 residues. Germline CDR1 reads MGHRA; CDR2 reads YSYEKL. CDR3 amino acids: CASSQASGRAVNIQYF. Written as DNA, the CDR3 is TGCGCCAGCAGCCAAGCTAGCGGGAGGGCCGTCAACATTCAGTACTTC.

The chain recombines TRBV25-1 with TRBJ2-2, with a weak D call TRBD2 (5 bases). This CDR3 has 14 residues. Germline-derived CDR1 and CDR2 are MGHDK and SYGVNS. V gave up 6 bases and J gave up 5 bases, with 13 bases separating them. The CDR3 DNA follows: TGTGCCAGCAGGAGGAGAGGGCAGACCGGGGAGCTGTTTTTT. This sequence encodes CASRRRGQTGELFF.

The chain has TRBV6-5 and TRBJ2-3, with D hard to call. V lost 10 bases to trimming and J lost 2 bases, with 10 bases between them. The V gene's germline CDR1 is MNHEY and CDR2 SVGAGI. The CDR3 covers 12 residues. CDR3 protein: CAIQSPTDTQYF. For the CDR3, the DNA is TGTGCCATACAATCCCCCACAGATACGCAGTATTTT.

The chain couples TRBV11-3 to TRBJ2-3; 13 nucleotides agree with TRBD2. The CDR3 is 16 amino acids. The V gene's germline CDR1 is SGHNT and CDR2 YENEEA. V lost 5 bases and J lost 4; bases outside the gene matches: 6. The CDR3 nucleotides are TGTGCCAGCAGCGTTCGGGGACTAGCGGGACCAGATACGCAGTATTTT. It translates to CASSVRGLAGPDTQYF.

The gene calls are TRBV5-4 and TRBJ1-2; 7 nucleotides align to TRBD1. Per the germline V gene, CDR1 is SGHNT and CDR2 is YYREEE (reference sequence). V lost 4 bases and J lost 4; bases outside the gene matches: 7. The CDR3 loop spans 14 amino acids. CDR3 sequence reads: CASSPGQPFYGYTF. The CDR3, as DNA: TGTGCCAGCAGCCCGGGACAGCCTTTCTATGGCTACACCTTC.

The chain couples TRBV11-2 to TRBJ2-7; TRBD2 might be the D (6 bases). CDR3 size: 14 residues. Germline loops: CDR1 SGHAT, CDR2 FQNNGV. With 5 bases removed from V and 3 bases from J, the gap between germline ends came to 14 bases. The CDR3 region has the DNA TGTGCCAGCAGCCAAAGCGGGTCGTTCTACGAGCAGTACTTC. Its protein product is CASSQSGSFYEQYF.

Regarding this clone: Other nucleotide sequences in the sample specify the same CDR3. The chain carries TRBV6-5 and TRBJ2-7; 7 bases line up with TRBD1. Germline V gene data show CDR1 as MNHEY and CDR2 as SVGAGI. The V and J ends lost 3 bases and 0 bases, in that order; junction bases with no gene match: 2. The CDR3 consists of 14 residues. The CDR3 reads CASSYSGGSYEQYF. The CDR3 DNA is TGTGCCAGCAGTTATTCAGGGGGCTCCTACGAGCAGTACTTC.

The chain couples TRBV27 to TRBJ2-7; 7 bases are shared with TRBD2. Per the germline V gene, CDR1 is MNHEY and CDR2 is SMNVEV (reference sequence). After removal of 5 bases from V and 0 bases from J, the junction contained 7 bases not matched to a gene. CDR3 length equals 15 residues. CDR3 region: CASSTISGPSYEQYF. CDR3 nucleotides: TGTGCCAGCAGTACCATTAGCGGGCCCTCCTACGAGCAGTACTTC.

V gene TRBV4-1 combines with J gene TRBJ2-1, with 10 nucleotides matching TRBD2. The CDR3 is made up of 18 amino acids. V lost 1 base to trimming and J lost 4 bases; unmatched junction nucleotides: 10. CDR1 and CDR2 from the germline V gene are MGHRA and YSYEKL. CDR3 protein: CASSQGGFGLAAYNEQFF. The CDR3 nucleotides read TGCGCCAGCAGCCAAGGAGGGTTTGGACTAGCGGCTTACAATGAGCAGTTCTTC.

The gene calls are TRBV6-2 or TRBV6-3 and TRBJ1-5; D remains ambiguous. The V and J ends lost 5 bases and 3 bases respectively, with 8 bases between them. Germline CDR1 MNHEY, CDR2 SVGEGT. This CDR3 region has 13 residues. CDR3 coding DNA: TGTGCCAGCAGTATCCAAAACAATCAGCCCCAGCATTTT. Protein product: CASSIQNNQPQHF.

The chain recombines TRBV4-1 with TRBJ1-1; D is possibly TRBD1 (5 bases). Germline V CDR1 and CDR2: MGHRA, YSYEKL. The CDR3 extends over 16 amino acids. Trimming pared 8 bases from V and 0 bases from J, leaving 19 bases between. The CDR3 loop is CASAPIVGLLNTEAFF. The DNA for the CDR3 is TGCGCCAGCGCCCCAATTGTGGGGCTGCTGAACACTGAAGCTTTCTTT.

The genes are TRBV9 and TRBJ2-3; 8 positions agree with TRBD2. V trimming: 2 bases; J trimming: 5 bases; junction bases outside the gene matches: 7. Germline V lookup: CDR1 SGDLS, CDR2 YYNGEE. There are 15 residues in the CDR3. DNA for the CDR3: TGTGCCAGCAGCGTCTTAGCGGGATCTGGAGATACGCAGTATTTT. Amino acid sequence: CASSVLAGSGDTQYF. Full variable domain (missing parts from reference TRBV9 and TRBJ2-3): DSGVTQTPKHLITATGQRVTLRCSPRSGDLSVYWYQQSLDQGLQFLIQYYNGEERAKGNILERFSAQQFPDLHSELNLSSLELGDSALYFCASSVLAGSGDTQYFGPGTRLTVL.

This chain connects TRBV7-8 to TRBJ1-3; tentatively, D is TRBD1 (6 bases). CDR1 and CDR2 (germline): SGHVS, FQNEAQ. The CDR3 covers 15 residues. Trimming shortened V by 6 bases and J by 0 bases, and 12 bases separated the two germline ends. CDR3 sequence (DNA): TGTGCCAGCAGAGCAGGGACAATCTCTGGAAACACCATATATTTT. This sequence encodes CASRAGTISGNTIYF.

CDR3 in amino acids: CASSLVPLQGQDTEAFF. The CDR3 nucleotides read TGCGCCAGCAGCTTAGTGCCCCTCCAGGGACAAGACACTGAAGCTTTCTTT. V is TRBV5-1 and J is TRBJ1-1, with a weak D call TRBD1 (6 bases). Germline lookup yields CDR1 SGHRS and CDR2 YFSETQ. The CDR3 contains 17 residues. V shed 2 bases and J shed 3 bases, with 20 bases lying between them.